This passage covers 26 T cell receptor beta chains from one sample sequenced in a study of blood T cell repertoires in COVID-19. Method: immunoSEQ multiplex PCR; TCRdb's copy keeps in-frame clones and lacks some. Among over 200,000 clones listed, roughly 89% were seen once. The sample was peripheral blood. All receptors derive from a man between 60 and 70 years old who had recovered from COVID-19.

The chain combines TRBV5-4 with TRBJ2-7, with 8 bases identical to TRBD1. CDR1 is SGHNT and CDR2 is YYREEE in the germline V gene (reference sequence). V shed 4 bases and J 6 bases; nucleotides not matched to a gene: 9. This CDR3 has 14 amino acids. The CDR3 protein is CASSVYGTGGEQYF. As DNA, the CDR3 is TGTGCCAGCAGCGTTTACGGGACAGGCGGCGAGCAGTACTTC.

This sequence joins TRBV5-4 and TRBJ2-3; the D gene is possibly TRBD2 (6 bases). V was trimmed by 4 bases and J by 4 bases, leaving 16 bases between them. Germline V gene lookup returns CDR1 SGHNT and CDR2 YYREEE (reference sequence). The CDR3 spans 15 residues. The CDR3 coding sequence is TGTGCCAGCAGCCCAGAAGGGGCTAGCGCAGATACGCAGTATTTT. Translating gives CASSPEGASADTQYF.

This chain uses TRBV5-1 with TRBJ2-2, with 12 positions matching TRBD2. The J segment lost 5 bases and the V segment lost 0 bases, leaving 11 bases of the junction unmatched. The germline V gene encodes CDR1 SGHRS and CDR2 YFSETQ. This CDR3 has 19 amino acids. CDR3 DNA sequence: TGCGCCAGCAGCTTGGCCCATACTAGCGGGGGGTTCGTAACCGGGGAGCTGTTTTTT. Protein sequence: CASSLAHTSGGFVTGELFF.

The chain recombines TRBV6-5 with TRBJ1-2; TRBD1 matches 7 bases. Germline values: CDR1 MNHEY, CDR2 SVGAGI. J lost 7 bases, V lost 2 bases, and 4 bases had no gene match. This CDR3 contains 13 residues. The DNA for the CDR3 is TGTGCCAGCAGTTACATCGACAGGGTTGGCTACACCTTC. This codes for CASSYIDRVGYTF.

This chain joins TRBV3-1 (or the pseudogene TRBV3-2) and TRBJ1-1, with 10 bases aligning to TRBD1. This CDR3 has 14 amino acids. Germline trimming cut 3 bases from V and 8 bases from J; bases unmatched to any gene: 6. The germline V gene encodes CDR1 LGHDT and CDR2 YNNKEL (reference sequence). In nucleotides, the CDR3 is TGTGCCAGCAGCCATTTGACAGGGGGCCTAGAAGCTTTCTTT. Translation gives CASSHLTGGLEAFF.

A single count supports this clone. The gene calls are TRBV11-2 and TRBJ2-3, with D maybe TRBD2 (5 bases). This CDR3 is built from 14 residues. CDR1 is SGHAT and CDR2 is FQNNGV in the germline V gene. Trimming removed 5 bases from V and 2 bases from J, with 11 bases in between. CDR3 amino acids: CASSLDWSTDTQYF. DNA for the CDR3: TGTGCCAGCAGCCTGGACTGGTCCACAGATACGCAGTATTTT.

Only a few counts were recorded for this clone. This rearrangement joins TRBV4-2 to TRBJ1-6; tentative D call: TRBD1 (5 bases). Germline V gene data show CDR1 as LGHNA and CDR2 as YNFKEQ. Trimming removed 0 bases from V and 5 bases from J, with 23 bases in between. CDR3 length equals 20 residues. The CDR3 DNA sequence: TGTGCCAGCAGCCAAGATCGGGGGGTGAATCGGGTGAGGGATAATTCACCCCTCCACTTT. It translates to CASSQDRGVNRVRDNSPLHF.

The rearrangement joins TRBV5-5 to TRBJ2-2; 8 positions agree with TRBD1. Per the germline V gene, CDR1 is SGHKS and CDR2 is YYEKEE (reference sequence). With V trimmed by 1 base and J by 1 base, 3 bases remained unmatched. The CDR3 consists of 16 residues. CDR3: CASSLTGGRNTGELFF. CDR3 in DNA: TGTGCCAGCAGCTTGACAGGGGGTAGGAACACCGGGGAGCTGTTTTTT.

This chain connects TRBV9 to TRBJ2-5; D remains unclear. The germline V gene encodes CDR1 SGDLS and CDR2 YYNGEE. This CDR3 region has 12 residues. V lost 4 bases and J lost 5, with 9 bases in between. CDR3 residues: CASSRVEETQYF. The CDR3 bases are TGTGCCAGCAGCAGAGTGGAGGAGACCCAGTACTTC.

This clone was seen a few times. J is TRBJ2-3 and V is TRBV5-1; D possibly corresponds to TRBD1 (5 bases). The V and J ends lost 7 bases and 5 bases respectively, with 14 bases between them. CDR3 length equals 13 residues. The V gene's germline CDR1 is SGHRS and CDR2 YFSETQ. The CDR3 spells CASARGSIDTQYF. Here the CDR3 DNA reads TGCGCCAGCGCTAGGGGATCCATAGATACGCAGTATTTT. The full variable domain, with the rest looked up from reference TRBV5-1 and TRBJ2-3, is KAGVTQTPRYLIKTRGQQVTLSCSPISGHRSVSWYQQTPGQGLQFLFEYFSETQRNKGNFPGRFSGRQFSNSRSEMNVSTLELGDSALYLCASARGSIDTQYFGPGTRLTVL.

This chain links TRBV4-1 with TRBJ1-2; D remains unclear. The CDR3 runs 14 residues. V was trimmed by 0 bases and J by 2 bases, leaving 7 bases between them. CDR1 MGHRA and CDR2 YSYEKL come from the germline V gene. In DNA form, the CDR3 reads TGCGCCAGCAGCCAAGATCCGGTGAACTATGGCTACACCTTC. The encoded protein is CASSQDPVNYGYTF.

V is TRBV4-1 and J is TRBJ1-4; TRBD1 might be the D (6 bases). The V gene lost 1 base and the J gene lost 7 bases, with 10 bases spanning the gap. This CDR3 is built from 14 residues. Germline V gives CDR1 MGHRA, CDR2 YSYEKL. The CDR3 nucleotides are TGCGCCAGCAGCCAAGGGACAGCTCCTGAAAAACTGTTTTTT. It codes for CASSQGTAPEKLFF.

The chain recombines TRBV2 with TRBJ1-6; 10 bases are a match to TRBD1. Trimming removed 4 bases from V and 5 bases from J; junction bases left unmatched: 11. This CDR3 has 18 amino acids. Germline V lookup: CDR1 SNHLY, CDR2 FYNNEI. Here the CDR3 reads CASSVAVGQGTNNSPLHF. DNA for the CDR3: TGTGCCAGCAGTGTCGCGGTGGGACAGGGGACGAATAATTCACCCCTCCACTTT.

In nucleotides, the CDR3 is TGTGCCAGCAGTTTAAGCGGGAGGGGGCGGGAGACCCAGTACTTC. Its protein product is CASSLSGRGRETQYF. This sequence joins TRBV27 and TRBJ2-5; 10 bases map to TRBD2. In germline, CDR1 is MNHEY, CDR2 SMNVEV (reference sequence). CDR3 length: 15 amino acids. With 2 bases clipped from V and 5 bases from J, the junction kept 5 bases outside the gene matches.

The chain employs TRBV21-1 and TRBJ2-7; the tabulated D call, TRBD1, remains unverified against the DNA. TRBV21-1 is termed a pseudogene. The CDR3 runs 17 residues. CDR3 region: CASSTPNRDRDYYEQYF. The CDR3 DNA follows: TGTGCCAGCAGCACCCCTAACCGGGACAGGGACTACTACGAGCAGTACTTC.

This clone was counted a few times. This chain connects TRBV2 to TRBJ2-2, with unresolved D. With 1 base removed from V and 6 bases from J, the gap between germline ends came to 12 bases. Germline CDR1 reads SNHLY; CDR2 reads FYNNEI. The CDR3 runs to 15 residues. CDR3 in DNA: TGTGCCAGCAGTGAAGGGAGCATTTGGCCCGGGGAGCTGTTTTTT. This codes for CASSEGSIWPGELFF.

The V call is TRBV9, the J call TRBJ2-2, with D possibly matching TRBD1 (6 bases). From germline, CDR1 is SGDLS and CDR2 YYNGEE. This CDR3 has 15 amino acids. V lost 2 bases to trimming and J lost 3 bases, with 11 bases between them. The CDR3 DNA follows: TGTGCCAGCAGCGTTACAGGGACCTACACCGGGGAGCTGTTTTTT. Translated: CASSVTGTYTGELFF.

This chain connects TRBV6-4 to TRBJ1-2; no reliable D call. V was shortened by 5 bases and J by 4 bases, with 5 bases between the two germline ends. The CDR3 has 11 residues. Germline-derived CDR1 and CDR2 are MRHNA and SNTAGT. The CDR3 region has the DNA TGTGCCAGCAGTTCGGGCTATGGCTACACCTTC. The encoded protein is CASSSGYGYTF.

CDR3 sequence (DNA): TGTGCCTGGATGGTACAGGGGGCAGGAAACACCATATATTTT. It encodes CAWMVQGAGNTIYF. This sequence joins TRBV30 and TRBJ1-3, with 9 nucleotides matching TRBD1. Germline loops: CDR1 GTSNPN, CDR2 SVGIG (reference sequence). This CDR3 is built from 14 residues. V lost 4 bases to trimming and J lost 4 bases; unmatched junction nucleotides: 5.

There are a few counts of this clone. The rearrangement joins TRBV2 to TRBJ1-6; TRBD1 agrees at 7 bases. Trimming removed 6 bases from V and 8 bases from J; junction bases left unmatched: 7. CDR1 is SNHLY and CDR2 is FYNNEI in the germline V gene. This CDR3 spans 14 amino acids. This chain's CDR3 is CASSALTGDSPLHF. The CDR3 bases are TGTGCCAGCAGCGCGCTCACAGGGGATTCACCCCTCCACTTT.

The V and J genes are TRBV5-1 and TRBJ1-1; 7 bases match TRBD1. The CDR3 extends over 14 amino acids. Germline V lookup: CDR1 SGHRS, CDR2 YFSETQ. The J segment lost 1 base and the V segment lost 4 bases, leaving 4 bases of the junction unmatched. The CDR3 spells CASSNRQGNTEAFF. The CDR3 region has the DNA TGCGCCAGCAGCAACCGACAGGGGAACACTGAAGCTTTCTTT.

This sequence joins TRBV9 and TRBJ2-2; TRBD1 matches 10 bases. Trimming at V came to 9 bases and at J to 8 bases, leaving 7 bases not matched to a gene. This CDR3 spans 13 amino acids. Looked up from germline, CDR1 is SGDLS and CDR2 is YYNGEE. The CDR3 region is CANRDRGSGELFF. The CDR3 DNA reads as TGTGCCAACCGGGACAGGGGTTCAGGGGAGCTGTTTTTT. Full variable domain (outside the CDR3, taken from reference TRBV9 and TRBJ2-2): DSGVTQTPKHLITATGQRVTLRCSPRSGDLSVYWYQQSLDQGLQFLIQYYNGEERAKGNILERFSAQQFPDLHSELNLSSLELGDSALYFCANRDRGSGELFFGEGSRLTVL.

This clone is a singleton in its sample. The CDR3 here is CASSSDRGHTEAFF. In nucleotides, the CDR3 is TGTGCCAGCAGCTCCGACAGGGGTCACACTGAAGCTTTCTTT. The gene calls are TRBV5-5 and TRBJ1-1, with 8 positions matching TRBD1. The CDR3 runs 14 residues. Germline CDR1 and CDR2: SGHKS and YYEKEE (reference sequence). J gave up 3 bases and V 3 bases, and 4 bases lay outside the gene matches.

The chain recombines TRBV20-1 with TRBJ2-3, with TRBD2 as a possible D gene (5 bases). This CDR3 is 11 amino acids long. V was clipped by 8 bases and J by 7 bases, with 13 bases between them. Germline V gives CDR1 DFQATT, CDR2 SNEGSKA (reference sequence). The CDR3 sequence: CSKSSGYTQYF. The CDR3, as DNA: TGCAGTAAGAGCTCGGGGTATACGCAGTATTTT.

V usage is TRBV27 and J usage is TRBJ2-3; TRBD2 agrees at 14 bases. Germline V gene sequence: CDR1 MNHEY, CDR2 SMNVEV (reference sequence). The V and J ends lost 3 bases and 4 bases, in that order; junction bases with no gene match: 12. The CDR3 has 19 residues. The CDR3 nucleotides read TGTGCCAGCAGTTTTAAGACTAGCGGGAGGGCCCGAGGGGCAGATACGCAGTATTTT. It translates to CASSFKTSGRARGADTQYF.

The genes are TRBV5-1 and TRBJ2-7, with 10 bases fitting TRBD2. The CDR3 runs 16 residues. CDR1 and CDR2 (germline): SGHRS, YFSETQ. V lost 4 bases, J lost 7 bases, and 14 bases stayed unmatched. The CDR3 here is CASSLTSTSGPGEQYF. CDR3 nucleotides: TGCGCCAGCAGCCTAACCTCGACTAGCGGGCCTGGGGAGCAGTACTTC.